This entry concerns a single T cell receptor beta chain. Its antigen is still unknown. Base qualities are not at hand, and no much larger clone is one base apart. Genomic DNA was extracted with the Qiagen DNeasy kit from unsorted PBMCs and from negatively selected CD4+ and CD8+ fractions. TCR beta CDR3 regions were subjected to amplification by immunoSEQ multiplex PCR with primers that anneal to V and J segments. A synthetic immune receptor repertoire was used to minimize amplification bias, and any remaining bias was removed computationally after sequencing. Regarding the original processing steps: Repertoire diversity was quantified as the Shannon entropy index using custom Python scripts. Unsorted, CD4+ and CD8+ repertoires were analyzed separately, except for combined analyses in which CD4+ and CD8+ sequences were merged in silico. Clonal expansion was defined as at least a 2-fold frequency increase after treatment relative to C1D1, with a pseudocount of 0.5 for undetected baseline clones. Singleton clones were defined as clones with 0 or 1 copy at C1D1, and non-singleton clones were defined as clones with 2 or more copies. By matching protein sequences in sorted samples from the same patient, clones expanded in unsorted samples were annotated as CD4+, CD8+ or unknown. Wilcoxon tests were applied to paired samples to test diversity changes from C1D1 to C4D1. What TCRdb holds here is the immuneACCESS table cut down to in-frame rearrangements. Part of the clones is not present; checked against another copy, under half of the missing clones reflect an unresolved V gene, and the others are unexplained. V and J calls and clone size are given by that table; D and trimming were obtained from the DNA. In all, the sample holds 95,000 to 100,000 clones, and 80% to 90% of those were seen once. 6.5% to 7.5% of the sample is held by the ten biggest clonotypes.

V loses 6 bases, J loses 2 bases, and the germline ends lie 14 bases apart. The germline V gene (reference sequence) provides CDR1 SEHNR and CDR2 FQNEAQ. Measured from the cysteine to the phenylalanine, the CDR3 is 14 residues long. Just CDR3 DNA is preserved here, 42 bases in frame from base 1. The data are from a study of PD-1 blockade in classical Hodgkin lymphoma (dated by TCRdb to about 2020). A note on the overall study: Nivolumab dosing was 3 mg/kg intravenously every 2 weeks, continuing until either disease progression or unacceptable toxicity. The study used CyTOF and TCR beta sequencing to define a peripheral blood immune signature of response to PD-1 blockade in classical Hodgkin lymphoma. On the study overall, not on this receptor specifically: Trial patients with a complete response had baseline diversity similar to that of newly diagnosed patients, while partial responders and progressors had significantly lower diversity. A significant rise by C4D1 was seen in CD4+ but not CD8+ TCR diversity (p=0.0027 vs p=0.16), with the rise being most apparent in complete responders (p=0.02). Baseline TCR diversity was reported to be lower in newly diagnosed patients than in healthy donors and to be lower still in relapsed/refractory patients. The study was restricted to a single clinical trial cohort, and the causes of repertoire differences, possibly disease activity or prior therapy, were left undefined. Diversity was lower in patients who began nivolumab less than 1 year after ASCT, so these patients were left out of later analyses to avoid confounding by immune reconstitution.

What the time point label conveys for this sample: cycle 2 day 1 (C2D1) of nivolumab. Every trial patient had relapsed after autologous stem cell transplantation, and cohorts A, B and C differed in prior brentuximab vedotin exposure. A total of 50 to 70 patients with relapsed/refractory classical Hodgkin lymphoma made up the trial cohort, and each patient's best overall response was complete response, partial response or progressive disease. In the multi-cohort phase II CheckMate 205 trial, trial patients received single-agent nivolumab. An independent review committee assessed best overall response using the 2007 International Working Group response criteria. Trial PBMCs were collected just before the start of nivolumab (C1D1) and during therapy at cycle 2 day 1 and cycle 4 day 1. After peripheral blood was drawn into 8 mL Vacutainer Cell Preparation Tubes, PBMCs were isolated by centrifugation and then cryopreserved.

The sequence is built from TRBV7-9 and TRBJ2-7; the D gene is tentatively TRBD1 or TRBD2, each matching 5 bases. The receptor's source is a human donor with classical Hodgkin lymphoma. The sequences come from peripheral blood mononuclear cells (PBMCs), collected before the second cycle of nivolumab. The DNA reads as follows: TGTGCCAGCAGTTTAAGGGACGGAACCTACGAGCAGTACTTC. This sequence encodes CASSLRDGTYEQYF.